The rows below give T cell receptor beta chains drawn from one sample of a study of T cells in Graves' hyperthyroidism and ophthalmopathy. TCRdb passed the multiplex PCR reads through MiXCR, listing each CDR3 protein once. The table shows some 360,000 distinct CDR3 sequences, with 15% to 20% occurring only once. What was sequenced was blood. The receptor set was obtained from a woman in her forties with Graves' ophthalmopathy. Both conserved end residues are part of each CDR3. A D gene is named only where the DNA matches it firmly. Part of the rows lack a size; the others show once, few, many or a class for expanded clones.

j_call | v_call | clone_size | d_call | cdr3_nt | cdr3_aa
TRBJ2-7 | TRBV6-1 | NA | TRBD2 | TGTGCCAGCAGTGGGACAGGAAGCCTACTAGCGGGATACTACGAGCAGTACTTC | CASSGTGSLLAGYYEQYF
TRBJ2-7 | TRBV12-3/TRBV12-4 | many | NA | TGTGCCAGCAGCCGTACGGCTAGCCACGAGCAGTACTTC | CASSRTASHEQYF
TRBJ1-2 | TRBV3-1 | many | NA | TGTGCCAGCAGCCAGGCAACGACTAACTATGGCTACACCTTC | CASSQATTNYGYTF
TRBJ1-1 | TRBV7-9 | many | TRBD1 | TGTGCCAGCAGTCTGGGACAGGGAGCTTTCTTT | CASSLGQGAFF
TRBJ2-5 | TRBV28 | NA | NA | TGTGCCACCCAGCCGATTTTGCACCAAGAGACCCAGTACTTC | CATQPILHQETQYF
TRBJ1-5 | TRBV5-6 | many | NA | TGTGCCAGCAGCTTGGGGGGCGCATGGGCGGGTCAGCCCCAGCATTTT | CASSLGGAWAGQPQHF
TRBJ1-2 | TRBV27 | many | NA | TGTGCCAGCAGTTTATCTGCGGTAGGAGTCTATGGCTACACCTTC | CASSLSAVGVYGYTF
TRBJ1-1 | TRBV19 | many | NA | TGTGCCAGTAGTAGGTTCGGCGCTGAAGCTTTCTTT | CASSRFGAEAFF
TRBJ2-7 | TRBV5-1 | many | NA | TGCGCCAGCAGCTTGACAGGGAGAACCTACGAGCAGTACTTC | CASSLTGRTYEQYF
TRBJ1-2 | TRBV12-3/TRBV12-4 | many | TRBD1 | TGTGCCAGCAGTTTAGCGCAGGGGGCTGGTGGCTACACCTTC | CASSLAQGAGGYTF
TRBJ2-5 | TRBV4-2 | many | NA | TGTGCCAGCAGCCAAGGGGAGGCGGGGGAGACCCAGTACTTC | CASSQGEAGETQYF
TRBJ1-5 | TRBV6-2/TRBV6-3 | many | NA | TGTGCCAGCAACCACGGGGGGAGCCATAGCAATCAGCCCCAGCATTTT | CASNHGGSHSNQPQHF
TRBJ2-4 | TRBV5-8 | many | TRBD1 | TGTGCCAGCAGCCCGGACAGGGACATAACCAAAAACATTCAGTACTTC | CASSPDRDITKNIQYF
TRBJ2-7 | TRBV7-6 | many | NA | TGTGCCAGCAGCTTTCAGGGGTACTCCTACGAGCAGTACTTC | CASSFQGYSYEQYF
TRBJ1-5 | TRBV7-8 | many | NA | TGTGCCAGCAATACAGGGAGGGATCAGCCCCAGCATTTT | CASNTGRDQPQHF
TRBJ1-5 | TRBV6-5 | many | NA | TGTGCCAGCATTCTCGGTTCTCAGGGTCAGCCCCAGCATTTT | CASILGSQGQPQHF
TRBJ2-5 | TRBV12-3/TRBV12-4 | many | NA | TGTGCCAGCAGTTTATCCCGGACGTTCTCGGAGACCCAGTACTTC | CASSLSRTFSETQYF